A single sample is the source of the 8 T cell receptor beta chains below, sequenced in a study of blood T cells in healthy people across ages. Then a second PCR, running roughly 7 to 11 cycles, was carried out with a sample-barcoded 5' primer and a J-beta primer mix. MiXCR, applied by TCRdb to the 5' RACE reads, yields one record per CDR3 protein. The data hold 700,000 to 950,000 distinct CDR3 sequences, with roughly 45% observed a single time. The sample taken for sequencing was blood. These receptors all come from a woman aged 55-69 years in good health.

The CDR3 loop reads CASSQDRGSGGNTIYF. The CDR3 DNA is TGTGCCAGCAGCCAAGACAGGGGTAGTGGTGGAAACACCATATATTTT. V is TRBV4-2 and J is TRBJ1-3; D may be TRBD1 (6 bases). Germline CDR1 reads LGHNA; CDR2 reads YNFKEQ. The CDR3 extends over 16 amino acids. Trimming took off 0 bases at V and 3 bases at J, with 12 bases between the two ends.

The chain carries TRBV2 and TRBJ2-7, with D uncertain. From germline, CDR1 is SNHLY and CDR2 FYNNEI. V lost 2 bases and J lost 3, with 11 bases in between. The CDR3 covers 14 residues. The CDR3 is CASSEQGQNYEQYF. CDR3 nucleotides: TGTGCCAGCAGTGAACAAGGGCAGAACTACGAGCAGTACTTC.

This clonotype appeared a few times. The V call is TRBV6-2 or TRBV6-3, the J call TRBJ2-7; 15 bases agree with TRBD2. Germline CDR1 MNHEY, CDR2 SVGEGT. The V gene end was trimmed by 7 bases and the J gene end by 0 bases; junction bases not matched to a gene: 7. CDR3 length equals 17 residues. The CDR3 spells CASKTGTSGRFSYEQYF. The CDR3 region has the DNA TGTGCCAGCAAGACCGGGACTAGCGGGAGGTTCTCCTACGAGCAGTACTTC.

The chain carries TRBV15 and TRBJ2-5; 8 bases are a match to TRBD1. Germline CDR1 LNHNV, CDR2 YYDKDF (reference sequence). This CDR3 region has 16 residues. The V and J ends lost 0 bases and 5 bases, in that order; junction bases with no gene match: 8. CDR3 DNA: TGTGCCACCAGCAGAGATCGGGCAGGGGGCCGGGAGACCCAGTACTTC. Protein: CATSRDRAGGRETQYF.

The table lists this clonotype with a few counts. This chain links TRBV5-1 with TRBJ1-5, with 7 bases lining up with TRBD1. Germline CDR1 SGHRS, CDR2 YFSETQ. Trimming removed 0 bases from V and 7 bases from J; junction bases left unmatched: 4. The CDR3 covers 14 residues. The CDR3 protein is CASSLEGAQQPQHF. CDR3 sequence (DNA): TGCGCCAGCAGCTTGGAGGGGGCCCAACAGCCCCAGCATTTT.

V usage is TRBV20-1 and J usage is TRBJ1-1; TRBD1 might be the D (5 bases). The CDR3 length is 14 residues. Germline V gene lookup returns CDR1 DFQATT and CDR2 SNEGSKA (reference sequence). Trimming left V 0 bases short and J 3 bases short, with 11 bases between. The CDR3 here is CSARDLLGDTEAFF. The CDR3 bases are TGCAGTGCTAGAGATTTGTTGGGGGACACTGAAGCTTTCTTT.

In this sample, this clonotype turned up a few times. V usage is TRBV18 and J usage is TRBJ2-1; 12 nucleotides agree with TRBD2. In germline, CDR1 is KGHSH, CDR2 LQKENI. The V segment lost 1 base and the J segment 3 bases; nucleotides outside the gene matches: 4. CDR3 size: 17 residues. As DNA, the CDR3 is TGTGCCAGCTCACCACGCACTAGCGGGGGGCACTACAATGAGCAGTTCTTC. As protein: CASSPRTSGGHYNEQFF.

This rearrangement joins TRBV4-2 to TRBJ2-2, with 10 nucleotides matching TRBD1. Trimming at V came to 0 bases and at J to 1 base, leaving 5 bases not matched to a gene. This CDR3 is built from 18 residues. Germline-derived CDR1 and CDR2 are LGHNA and YNFKEQ. CDR3 DNA sequence: TGTGCCAGCAGCCAAGAAGGGACAGGGGTTTTGAACACCGGGGAGCTGTTTTTT. It translates to CASSQEGTGVLNTGELFF.